A single sample is the source of the 31 T cell receptor beta chains below, sequenced in a study of identical twins. TCRdb re-called the 5' RACE reads through MiXCR, storing one row per CDR3 protein. The sample includes a few hundred thousand distinct CDR3 sequences, just under 10% of them seen just once. These data also formed part of another study, on yellow fever vaccine responses in identical twins.

The sequenced sample was PBMCs. These receptors came from a woman aged 18 to 35 in good health.

This CDR3 is CASSERDGQETQYF. The CDR3, as DNA: TGTGCCAGCAGTGAACGGGACGGGCAAGAGACCCAGTACTTC. The chain couples TRBV2 to TRBJ2-5; D may be TRBD1 or TRBD2 (5 bases each). Per the germline V gene, CDR1 is SNHLY and CDR2 is FYNNEI. The CDR3 consists of 14 residues. Trimming left V 2 bases short and J 2 bases short, with 9 bases between.

This clonotype was seen a few times. This sequence joins TRBV7-9 and TRBJ2-7, with 9 positions matching TRBD1. The CDR3 is 14 amino acids. J was trimmed by 3 bases and V by 5 bases; bases with no gene match: 5. Germline V gives CDR1 SEHNR, CDR2 FQNEAQ (reference sequence). The CDR3 sequence: CASSEDRGHYEQYF. Written as DNA, the CDR3 is TGTGCCAGCAGCGAGGACAGGGGCCACTACGAGCAGTACTTC.

This clonotype was recorded at least ten times. J is TRBJ2-7 and V is TRBV4-3; D is perhaps TRBD2 (6 bases). Germline V CDR1 and CDR2: LGHNA, YSLEER. This CDR3 comprises 14 residues. V dropped 1 base and J dropped 3 bases, with 10 bases sitting between them. The CDR3 bases are TGCGCCAGCAGCCAAGGATGGCGGGGCTACGAGCAGTACTTC. Its protein is CASSQGWRGYEQYF.

On this clonotype: A read error may explain this, as a much larger clone is one base away. The genes are TRBV10-3 and TRBJ2-2; 9 bases align to TRBD1. Germline-derived CDR1 and CDR2 are ENHRY and SYGVKD. The CDR3 spans 14 residues. The CDR3 reads CAISDRGNAGELFF. The CDR3 DNA is TGTGCCATCAGCGACAGGGGGAACGCCGGGGAGCTGTTTTTT.

This clonotype has a count of ten or more. The chain joins TRBV10-3 to TRBJ1-1; D is undetermined. V was trimmed by 8 bases and J by 4 bases, leaving 14 bases between them. This CDR3 has 13 amino acids. Germline-derived CDR1 and CDR2 are ENHRY and SYGVKD. CDR3 amino acids: CAISWISGTEAFF. DNA of the CDR3: TGTGCCATCTCGTGGATCAGCGGCACTGAAGCTTTCTTT.

This clonotype was recorded a few times. The V call is TRBV7-2, the J call TRBJ2-1; 11 bases match TRBD2. Trimming at V came to 10 bases and at J to 7 bases, leaving 6 bases not matched to a gene. Per germline, CDR1 SGHTA and CDR2 FQGNSA. This CDR3 comprises 13 residues. DNA of the CDR3: TGTGCCACGGGACTAGCGGCTGGAAATGAGCAGTTCTTC. Amino acids: CATGLAAGNEQFF. The full variable domain, completed using reference TRBV7-2 and TRBJ2-1, is GAGVSQSPSNKVTEKGKDVELRCDPISGHTALYWYRQSLGQGLEFLIYFQGNSAPDKSGLPSDRFSAERTGGSVSTLTIQRTQQEDSAVYLCATGLAAGNEQFFGPGTRLTVL.

CDR3 sequence: CASTDRGFYNEQFF. For the CDR3, the DNA is TGTGCCAGCACCGACAGGGGTTTCTACAATGAGCAGTTCTTC. The V and J genes are TRBV6-1 and TRBJ2-1; TRBD1 matches 8 bases. Germline V gene data show CDR1 as MNHNS and CDR2 as SASEGT. The CDR3 has 14 amino acids. The V gene end was trimmed by 7 bases and the J gene end by 3 bases; junction bases not matched to a gene: 5.

This clonotype occurred a few times. This sequence joins TRBV4-1 and TRBJ2-5; D call uncertain. V was cut by 1 base and J by 1 base, with 7 bases left in between. CDR1 and CDR2 (germline): MGHRA, YSYEKL. CDR3 length equals 14 residues. The CDR3 DNA sequence: TGCGCCAGCAGCCAAGCGGGCTTCCAAGAGACCCAGTACTTC. Its translation: CASSQAGFQETQYF.

This clonotype was counted between two and nine times. This rearrangement joins TRBV3-1 to TRBJ2-3; 10 bases are a match to TRBD2. CDR1 is LGHDT, CDR2 YNNKEL, per germline (reference sequence). This CDR3 spans 17 amino acids. Trimming removed 0 bases from V and 5 bases from J; junction bases left unmatched: 8. In nucleotides, the CDR3 is TGTGCCAGCAGCCAAGATATCCTAGCGGGAGTGAAAGATACGCAGTATTTT. Its translation is CASSQDILAGVKDTQYF.

This clonotype has just a few counts. The rearrangement links TRBV6-5 to TRBJ2-2; 7 bases align to TRBD1. This CDR3 is built from 14 residues. The V gene's germline CDR1 is MNHEY and CDR2 SVGAGI. V shed 2 bases, J shed 3 bases, and the junction held 0 bases outside the gene matches. Here the CDR3 reads CASSYDRDTGELFF. In DNA, the CDR3 is TGTGCCAGCAGTTACGACAGGGACACCGGGGAGCTGTTTTTT.

The genes are TRBV5-1 and TRBJ2-3; D could derive from TRBD1 or TRBD2 (5 bases each). Germline values: CDR1 SGHRS, CDR2 YFSETQ. V was cut by 7 bases and J by 0 bases, with 21 bases left in between. The CDR3 is 17 amino acids. CDR3 sequence reads: CASLPGGGVASTDTQYF. In DNA form, the CDR3 reads TGCGCCAGCCTCCCTGGTGGGGGAGTAGCTAGCACAGATACGCAGTATTTT. Full variable domain (remainder filled in from reference TRBV5-1 and TRBJ2-3): KAGVTQTPRYLIKTRGQQVTLSCSPISGHRSVSWYQQTPGQGLQFLFEYFSETQRNKGNFPGRFSGRQFSNSRSEMNVSTLELGDSALYLCASLPGGGVASTDTQYFGPGTRLTVL.

This clonotype occurred many times. The V call is TRBV13, the J call TRBJ2-5; unclear D gene. Between the trimmed V and J ends, which lost 2 bases and 5 bases, there was a span of 6 bases. There are 12 residues in the CDR3. Looked up from germline, CDR1 is PRHDT and CDR2 is FYEKMQ (reference sequence). The CDR3 DNA is TGTGCCAGCAGCTTAAGGTTTGAGACCCAGTACTTC. Protein sequence: CASSLRFETQYF. The complete variable domain, with remaining parts taken from reference TRBV13 and TRBJ2-5, reads AAGVIQSPRHLIKEKRETATLKCYPIPRHDTVYWYQQGPGQDPQFLISFYEKMQSDKGSIPDRFSAQQFSDYHSELNMSSLELGDSALYFCASSLRFETQYFGPGTRLLVL.

This clonotype was detected many times. The rearrangement joins TRBV5-1 to TRBJ1-4, with 10 bases aligning to TRBD1. V was clipped by 3 bases and J by 5 bases; unmatched bases: 4. There are 15 residues in the CDR3. Germline CDR1 reads SGHRS; CDR2 reads YFSETQ. CDR3 residues: CASSSKDRGNEKLFF. DNA of the CDR3: TGCGCCAGCAGCTCAAAGGACAGGGGGAATGAAAAACTGTTTTTT.

V gene TRBV20-1 combines with J gene TRBJ2-7; D ambiguous. Trimming removed 1 base from V and 0 bases from J, with 13 bases in between. The germline V gene encodes CDR1 DFQATT and CDR2 SNEGSKA (reference sequence). The CDR3 sequence is 15 residues long. CDR3 in amino acids: CSARVGDLSSYEQYF. The CDR3 DNA reads TGCAGTGCTAGAGTAGGAGACTTAAGCTCCTACGAGCAGTACTTC.

V gene TRBV3-1 combines with J gene TRBJ2-7; no firm D call. V dropped 1 base and J dropped 5 bases, with 6 bases sitting between them. Germline V gene data show CDR1 as LGHDT and CDR2 as YNNKEL (reference sequence). This CDR3 has 12 residues. CDR3 DNA sequence: TGTGCCAGCAGCCAAGTGGTCCACGAGCAGTACTTC. Residues: CASSQVVHEQYF.

The chain employs TRBV15 and TRBJ1-1; a possible D gene is TRBD1 (5 bases). The V end lost 5 bases, the J end lost 4 bases, and 11 bases lay between the germline ends. This CDR3 is built from 13 residues. CDR1 is LNHNV, CDR2 YYDKDF, per germline (reference sequence). CDR3 in DNA: TGTGCCACCAGCTTACACAGGTTCACTGAAGCTTTCTTT. Translated, it gives CATSLHRFTEAFF. Filled out from reference TRBV15 and TRBJ1-1, the complete variable domain reads DAMVIQNPRYQVTQFGKPVTLSCSQTLNHNVMYWYQQKSSQAPKLLFHYYDKDFNNEADTPDNFQSRRPNTSFCFLDIRSPGLGDTAMYLCATSLHRFTEAFFGQGTRLTVV.

This clonotype was recorded at least ten times. The chain has TRBV15 and TRBJ2-3; D not certain. Germline V lookup: CDR1 LNHNV, CDR2 YYDKDF (reference sequence). The CDR3 is 14 amino acids. V was shortened by 3 bases and J by 2 bases, with 9 bases between the two germline ends. The CDR3 nucleotides are TGTGCCACCAGCAGTGGTGGCCCCACAGATACGCAGTATTTT. Translation: CATSSGGPTDTQYF.

V and J are TRBV25-1 and TRBJ2-1; D gene uncertain. The CDR3 runs 15 residues. Trimming pared 3 bases from V and 4 bases from J, leaving 13 bases between. The germline CDR1 and CDR2 sequences are MGHDK and SYGVNS. In DNA form, the CDR3 reads TGTGCCAGCAGTGAGGGCAGGTTTCATTACAATGAGCAGTTCTTC. Protein: CASSEGRFHYNEQFF.

This clonotype was counted between two and nine times. The V and J genes are TRBV6-2 or TRBV6-3 and TRBJ2-1; D not resolved. Per germline, CDR1 MNHEY and CDR2 SVGEGT. With 5 bases removed from V and 0 bases from J, the gap between germline ends came to 17 bases. The CDR3 length is 17 residues. CDR3 nucleotides: TGTGCCAGCAGTGTCAGTACTGGCGAGAGCTCCTACAATGAGCAGTTCTTC. The encoded protein is CASSVSTGESSYNEQFF.

This clonotype showed up just a few times. The J gene is TRBJ2-7, the V gene TRBV14; weak D call: TRBD2 (5 bases). V lost 2 bases to trimming and J lost 2 bases, with 13 bases between them. This CDR3 has 15 amino acids. Germline CDR1 is SGHDN and CDR2 is FVKESK. DNA of the CDR3: TGTGCCAGCAGCCAATCAGCGGAAACCCCCTACGAGCAGTACTTC. Its protein product is CASSQSAETPYEQYF.

The J gene is TRBJ2-7, the V gene TRBV11-1, with D perhaps matching TRBD2 (6 bases). Germline loops: CDR1 SGHAT, CDR2 FQDESV (reference sequence). This CDR3 spans 15 amino acids. V shed 4 bases and J shed 6 bases, with 19 bases lying between them. The CDR3 nucleotides are TGTGCCAGCAGCTACGGAGGAGGGACTGTTGCCGAGCAGTACTTC. Translation: CASSYGGGTVAEQYF.

This clonotype came up a few times. This sequence joins TRBV7-9 and TRBJ2-7; TRBD1 agrees at 8 bases. The J segment lost 4 bases and the V segment lost 4 bases, leaving 6 bases of the junction unmatched. The CDR3 covers 14 residues. Germline-derived CDR1 and CDR2 are SEHNR and FQNEAQ (reference sequence). CDR3 region: CASSSWDRPYEQYF. The CDR3 coding sequence is TGTGCCAGCAGCTCCTGGGACAGGCCGTACGAGCAGTACTTC.

J is TRBJ2-7 and V is TRBV29-1; tentatively, D is TRBD2 (6 bases). V was pared by 7 bases and J by 2 bases, with 18 bases between. Germline V gene data show CDR1 as SQVTM and CDR2 as ANQGSEA. This CDR3 is 14 amino acids long. The CDR3 sequence is CSAKEGIGAYEQYF. DNA of the CDR3: TGCAGCGCCAAGGAGGGTATTGGAGCCTACGAGCAGTACTTC.

This sequence joins TRBV12-5 and TRBJ2-2, with 7 positions matching TRBD1. This CDR3 is built from 16 residues. Per germline, CDR1 LGHNT and CDR2 FRNRAP. Trimming removed 5 bases from V and 1 base from J; junction bases left unmatched: 7. CDR3 residues: CASGTWTGKNTGELFF. The CDR3 DNA is TGTGCTAGTGGTACCTGGACAGGAAAGAACACCGGGGAGCTGTTTTTT.

This clonotype was observed a few times. The genes are TRBV5-1 and TRBJ2-7; D possibly corresponds to TRBD2 (5 bases). The CDR3 is 13 residues long. Germline lookup yields CDR1 SGHRS and CDR2 YFSETQ. V lost 4 bases, J lost 4 bases, and 12 bases lay in between. CDR3 sequence (DNA): TGCGCCAGCAGCCTCCTAGCCCAATACGAGCAGTACTTC. Translated: CASSLLAQYEQYF.

This clonotype has a handful of counts. The V call is TRBV6-4, the J call TRBJ2-3; D is undetermined. With 0 bases removed from V and 4 bases from J, the gap between germline ends came to 8 bases. Germline V CDR1 and CDR2: MRHNA, SNTAGT. The CDR3 runs to 14 residues. The CDR3, as DNA: TGTGCCAGCAGTGACTCGAGCGAACCAGATACGCAGTATTTT. Its protein product is CASSDSSEPDTQYF.

Ten or more counts support this clonotype. The V and J genes are TRBV24-1 and TRBJ2-1; 8 bases align to TRBD2. CDR3 length equals 13 residues. Trimming took 4 bases from V and 8 from J; bases not matched to a gene: 3. Germline-derived CDR1 and CDR2 are KGHDR and SFDVKD. CDR3 DNA: TGTGCCACCAGTGACGGGGGGGCACATGAGCAGTTCTTC. Translated, it gives CATSDGGAHEQFF.

This clonotype was found many times. V and J are TRBV6-2 or TRBV6-3 and TRBJ2-3; 7 nucleotides match TRBD2. The germline V gene encodes CDR1 MNHEY and CDR2 SVGEGT. V was clipped by 4 bases and J by 3 bases; unmatched bases: 4. The CDR3 has 14 amino acids. The CDR3 reads CASSFGLDTDTQYF. For the CDR3, the DNA is TGTGCCAGCAGTTTCGGACTAGATACAGATACGCAGTATTTT.

The chain joins TRBV6-5 to TRBJ2-7; tentatively, D is TRBD1 (5 bases). Germline V gene lookup returns CDR1 MNHEY and CDR2 SVGAGI. V lost 2 bases and J lost 1, with 12 bases in between. The CDR3 extends over 15 amino acids. CDR3 sequence reads: CASSYQGGASYEQYF. As DNA, the CDR3 is TGTGCCAGCAGTTACCAGGGTGGTGCGTCCTACGAGCAGTACTTC.

A remark on this clonotype: A read error may produce the germline difference seen at one junction end. The rearrangement links TRBV12-3 or TRBV12-4 to TRBJ2-7, with 8 bases lining up with TRBD2. The CDR3 is 18 residues long. The CDR3 DNA is TGTGCCATCAGTTTAGGAGCGGGGGTCCAGGGTAGGGGCTACGAGCAGTACTTC. Translated: CAISLGAGVQGRGYEQYF.

This clonotype was found a few times. Here the CDR3 reads CATSDAGPWGETQYF. The DNA for the CDR3 is TGTGCCACCAGTGATGCAGGCCCGTGGGGAGAGACCCAGTACTTC. The gene calls are TRBV24-1 and TRBJ2-5; no clear D gene. Germline assignment: CDR1 KGHDR and CDR2 SFDVKD. The germline V and J ends were trimmed by 3 bases and 4 bases, with 14 bases remaining between them. This CDR3 comprises 15 residues.